This paragraph reports one T cell receptor (beta chain). A much larger clone differs from this one at a single base, so this may be a read error. The entry originates in a study of molecular identifiers for immune sequencing clone quantification. Bulk TCR library preparation followed previously described methods with listed TCR primers. TCRdb processed the PCR reads anew with MiXCR; each CDR3 protein has one entry. Altogether around 480,000 distinct CDR3 sequences are present, 25% being singletons, with the ten largest covering 0.7% to 0.9%. Based on a CD8+CD4-CCR7+CD45RA+ profile, naive CD8 T cells were sorted. The sequenced sample was naive CD8+ T cells from blood, with Jurkat cell RNA spiked in. As for subset: FACS-sorted CD8+CD4-CCR7+CD45RA+ naive T cells. The sequence came from a human donor in good health. Some libraries in this study had Jurkat cell RNA spiked in.

The CDR3: CASGRGQNTGELFF. The CDR3 DNA sequence: TGCGCCAGCGGTCGGGGACAGAACACCGGGGAGCTGTTTTTT. The J gene is TRBJ2-2, the V gene TRBV5-1; tentative D call: TRBD1 (6 bases). CDR3 length: 14 residues. Trimming removed 7 bases from V and 1 base from J, with 11 bases in between. Germline V lookup: CDR1 SGHRS, CDR2 YFSETQ.